The T cell receptor (beta chain) under discussion was sequenced for a study of CD8+ T cells in alopecia areata. Whole-study results and caveats: Mice showed TCR sharing more clearly than patients did, possibly owing to HLA. Compared with normal scalp, lesional scalp had higher clonality and more expanded CD8+ clones.

About this clone itself: Its matching antigen is unknown.

This CDR3 contains 10 residues. In germline, CDR1 is GTSNPN, CDR2 SVGIG (reference sequence). V shed 4 bases and J shed 8 bases, with 5 bases lying between them. RNA extraction was followed by reverse transcription into cDNA, which acted as the sequencing template. Sequencing used immunoSEQ multiplex PCR; TCRdb keeps in-frame clones, though not all of them. This table holds some 120,000 clones, 47% found once. The sequenced material came from NKG2D-low CD8+ T cells sorted from blood. The rearrangement joins TRBV30 to TRBJ2-2; D gene ambiguous. This clonotype originated in a human donor with alopecia areata. CDR3 loop: CAWMSGELFF. Here the CDR3 DNA reads TGTGCCTGGATGTCTGGGGAGCTGTTTTTT.